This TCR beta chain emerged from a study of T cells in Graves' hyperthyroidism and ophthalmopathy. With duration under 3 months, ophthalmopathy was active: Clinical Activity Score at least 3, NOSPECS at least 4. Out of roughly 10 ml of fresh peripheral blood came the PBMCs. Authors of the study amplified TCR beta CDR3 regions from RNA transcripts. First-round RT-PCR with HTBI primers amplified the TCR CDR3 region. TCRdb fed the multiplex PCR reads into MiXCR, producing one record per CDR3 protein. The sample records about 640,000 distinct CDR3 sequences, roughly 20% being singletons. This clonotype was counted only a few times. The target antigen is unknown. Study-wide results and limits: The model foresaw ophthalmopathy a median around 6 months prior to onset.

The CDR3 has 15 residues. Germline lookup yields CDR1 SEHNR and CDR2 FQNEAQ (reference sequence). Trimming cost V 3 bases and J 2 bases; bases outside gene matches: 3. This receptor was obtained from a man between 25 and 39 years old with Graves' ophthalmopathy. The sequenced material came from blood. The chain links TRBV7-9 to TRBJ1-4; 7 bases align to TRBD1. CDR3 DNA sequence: TGTGCCAGCAGCTTCCAGACAGGGACTAATGAAAAACTGTTTTTT. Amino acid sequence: CASSFQTGTNEKLFF.